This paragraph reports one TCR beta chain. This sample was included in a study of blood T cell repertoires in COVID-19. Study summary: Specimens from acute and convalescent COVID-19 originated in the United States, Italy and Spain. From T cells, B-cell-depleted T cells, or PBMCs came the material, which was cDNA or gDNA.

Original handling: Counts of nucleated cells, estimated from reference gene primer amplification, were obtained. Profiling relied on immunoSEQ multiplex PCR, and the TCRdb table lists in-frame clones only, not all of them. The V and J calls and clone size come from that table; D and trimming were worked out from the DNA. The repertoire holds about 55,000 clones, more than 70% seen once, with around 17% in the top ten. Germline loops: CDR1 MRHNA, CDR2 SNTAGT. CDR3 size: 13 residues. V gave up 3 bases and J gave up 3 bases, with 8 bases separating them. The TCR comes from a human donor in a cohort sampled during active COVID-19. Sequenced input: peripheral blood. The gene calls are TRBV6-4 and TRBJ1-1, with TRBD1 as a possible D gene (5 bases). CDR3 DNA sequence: TGTGCCAGCAGTGAGGAGGGGTACACTGAAGCTTTCTTT. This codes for CASSEEGYTEAFF.